Listed below are T cell receptor beta chains from one sample, sequenced in a study of T cells after yellow fever vaccination. A single record per CDR3 protein comes from TCRdb applying MiXCR to the 5' RACE reads. Among 350,000 to 550,000 distinct CDR3 sequences listed, around 20% were seen once. The source material was PBMCs, sampled before the yellow fever booster vaccination. All receptors derive from a man younger than 35 who received the YFV17D yellow fever vaccine. The CDR3 runs from the conserved cysteine through the conserved F or W. Fields, in order: CDR3 DNA, CDR3 protein, V gene, D gene, J gene, clone size. D genes are given only for firm matches. Part of the rows lack a size; the others show once, few, many or a class for expanded clones.

TGCGCCAGCAGAACGGGACAGGCCTACGAGCAGTACTTC CASRTGQAYEQYF TRBV5-1 TRBD1 TRBJ2-7 .
TGTGCCAGCAGTCCCAGAAGCGGGGGGGAGCAGTACTTC CASSPRSGGEQYF TRBV12-3/TRBV12-4 TRBD2 TRBJ2-7 few
TGTGCCAGCAGCCCCCAGGACGGGGGAGGCCAAGAGACCCAGTACTTC CASSPQDGGGQETQYF TRBV4-2 . TRBJ2-5 .
TGTGCCAGCAGGCCTCCAGCCTCCGGCGCCTATGGCTACACCTTC CASRPPASGAYGYTF TRBV12-3/TRBV12-4 . TRBJ1-2 few
TGTGCCAGCGGTCAACAGGGAATGGGCAATCAGCCCCAGCATTTT CASGQQGMGNQPQHF TRBV5-6 . TRBJ1-5 .
TGTGCCAGCCCCGAGGGACGGCACAATGAGCAGTTCTTC CASPEGRHNEQFF TRBV5-6 . TRBJ2-1 few
TGTGCCAGCAGGTTAGGGGTCCTCTATAATTCACCCCTCCACTTT CASRLGVLYNSPLHF TRBV27 . TRBJ1-6 .
TGTGCCAGCAGTTTGGGGGTCCAGGGGGCTAGCACAGATACGCAGTATTTT CASSLGVQGASTDTQYF TRBV28 TRBD1 TRBJ2-3 .
TGCAGTGCTCCGGGGATAGGTGGAAACACCATATATTTT CSAPGIGGNTIYF TRBV20-1 . TRBJ1-3 many
TGCAGTGCTAGTCCAAATAACTATGGCTACACCTTC CSASPNNYGYTF TRBV20-1 . TRBJ1-2 .
TGCAGTGCTCCGATTCCCCGTACGTTCATCCACACAGATACGCAGTATTTT CSAPIPRTFIHTDTQYF TRBV20-1 . TRBJ2-3 .
TGTGCCAGCAGTTTAAGGCAGTCCTACGAGCAGTACTTC CASSLRQSYEQYF TRBV12-3/TRBV12-4 . TRBJ2-7 many
TGTGCCATCAGTGGCCGGGGACTAGCGGGGGCATATGATACGCAGTATTTT CAISGRGLAGAYDTQYF TRBV10-3 TRBD2 TRBJ2-3 few
TGCGCCAGCAGCCAAGAAGCACGGAGGAATGAAAAACTGTTTTTT CASSQEARRNEKLFF TRBV4-3 . TRBJ1-4 .
TGTGCCAGCAGCTTCGGTAGAGAGGAGGAGTACTTC CASSFGREEEYF TRBV5-4 . TRBJ2-4 .
TGTGCCAGCAACCCCCGTGCCCCCCGGCGGGGTATAGATACGCAGTATTTT CASNPRAPRRGIDTQYF TRBV7-8 . TRBJ2-3 .
TGTGCTAGTGGTTGGTTTACAGGTGACACTGAAGCTTTCTTT CASGWFTGDTEAFF TRBV12-5 . TRBJ1-1 .
TGTGCCAGCAGCAAGGACGGAAACTATGGCTACACCTTC CASSKDGNYGYTF TRBV7-9 . TRBJ1-2 few
TGCAGTGCTGATGCACCGGGACTAGAGACTACGCAGTATTTT CSADAPGLETTQYF TRBV20-1 TRBD2 TRBJ2-3 few
TGCGCCAGCAGCCAAGTGATCTGGGGGGATGCAACTAATGAAAAACTGTTTTTT CASSQVIWGDATNEKLFF TRBV4-3 . TRBJ1-4 .
TGCGCCAGCAGCTTGGTACCGGCCAAGGGGGAGACCCAGTACTTC CASSLVPAKGETQYF TRBV5-1 . TRBJ2-5 .
TGTGCCAGCAGTGAAGCCACTAGAGGCCAAGAGACCCAGTACTTC CASSEATRGQETQYF TRBV2 . TRBJ2-5 few
TGTGCCAGCTCGGCAGTCCAAAATGGGAACACTGAAGCTTTCTTT CASSAVQNGNTEAFF TRBV18 . TRBJ1-1 .
TGTGCCAGCAGCGAACAGGCTACGGAGACCCAGTACTTC CASSEQATETQYF TRBV7-3 . TRBJ2-5 .
TGCAGCGTTGAAGGTCACCGGGACAGCCGTTACAATGAGCAGTTCTTC CSVEGHRDSRYNEQFF TRBV29-1 TRBD1 TRBJ2-1 many
TGTGCCACCAGCAGAGATCACACAGTCTATGGCTACACCTTC CATSRDHTVYGYTF TRBV15 . TRBJ1-2 .
TGTGCCAGCAGCCAAGCGTTTCAGGGGTCCTACGAGCAGTACTTC CASSQAFQGSYEQYF TRBV4-2 . TRBJ2-7 .
TGTGCCAGCAGCTTAGTTCTTGCGGGCGCCGTCAGGGAGCAGTTCTTC CASSLVLAGAVREQFF TRBV7-2 . TRBJ2-1 .
TGTGCCAGCAGCGCGCGGGGGGAACCTTACGAGCAGTACTTC CASSARGEPYEQYF TRBV7-2 TRBD2 TRBJ2-7 .
TGTGCCAGCAGCCCCACAGGGAGGGGGACTGAAGCTTTCTTT CASSPTGRGTEAFF TRBV7-3 . TRBJ1-1 many
TGCGCCAGCAGCCAAGAAATTGGGACGTGGGAGCTGTTTTTT CASSQEIGTWELFF TRBV4-1 . TRBJ2-2 .
TGCGCCAGCAGCTTAATGGGGTTGAGCAATCAGCCCCAGCATTTT CASSLMGLSNQPQHF TRBV5-1 . TRBJ1-5 few
TGTGCCATCAGTTCCGCGGGGGCGTTTGGATCACCCCTCCACTTT CAISSAGAFGSPLHF TRBV10-3 . TRBJ1-6 .
TGCGCCAGCAGCCAAGAGCCCCTCCGATACTCGGATGAGCAGTTCTTC CASSQEPLRYSDEQFF TRBV4-3 . TRBJ2-1 .
TGCGCCAGCAGCCCGCAACTAGCTAGCTCCTACAATGAGCAGTTCTTC CASSPQLASSYNEQFF TRBV5-1 . TRBJ2-1 few
TGTGCCAGCAGCCAAGTTTTCAGGAGGGGGCAGCTTCAGCCCCAGCATTTT CASSQVFRRGQLQPQHF TRBV4-2 TRBD1 TRBJ1-5 few
TGTGCCAGCAGCAAAACAGGGGGCAGGGGGAACACTGAAGCTTTCTTT CASSKTGGRGNTEAFF TRBV28 TRBD1 TRBJ1-1 .
TGTGCCAGCAGCGTAGCACCAGCGGGGGGGGCTAATGAGCAGTTCTTC CASSVAPAGGANEQFF TRBV9 TRBD2 TRBJ2-1 few
TGTGCCAGCAGCTCCTACCTTACAGGGGGCGGTTCACCCCTCCACTTT CASSSYLTGGGSPLHF TRBV7-2 TRBD1 TRBJ1-6 few
TGTGCCAGCAGCTTAGGTAGCGGAGGTTACAATGAGCAGTTCTTC CASSLGSGGYNEQFF TRBV7-9 . TRBJ2-1 many
TGTGCCAGCAGCTTTCCAGGGAGTAAGGTGGTGAACACCGGGGAGCTGTTTTTT CASSFPGSKVVNTGELFF TRBV7-2 . TRBJ2-2 .
TGCAGTGCTTCAAGAGGGAACATGAACACTGAAGCTTTCTTT CSASRGNMNTEAFF TRBV20-1 . TRBJ1-1 .
TGTGCCAGCAGGGGGGTGTGGGGACAAGAGACCCAGTACTTC CASRGVWGQETQYF TRBV6-5 . TRBJ2-5 .
TGCAGCGTTGAGTCCGGTAGGGGGTACCAAGAGACCCAGTACTTC CSVESGRGYQETQYF TRBV29-1 . TRBJ2-5 many
TGCAGTGCTAGACCCCCGGGAGGCCTAGCGGGGGCGGTAGACACAGATACGCAGTATTTT CSARPPGGLAGAVDTDTQYF TRBV20-1 TRBD2 TRBJ2-3 .
TGTGCCAGCAGTTACTCCTACCAAGAGACCCAGTACTTC CASSYSYQETQYF TRBV6-2/TRBV6-3 . TRBJ2-5 .
TGTGGATGCCGGACAGGGGGAGAAAATACGCAGTATTTT CGCRTGGENTQYF TRBV27 TRBD1 TRBJ2-3 few
TGTGCCAGCAGCCCATCCTTAGGAGAGACCCAGTACTTC CASSPSLGETQYF TRBV6-4 . TRBJ2-5 .
TGTGCCAGTACATGGGGGACCAAAGCTGAAGCTTTCTTT CASTWGTKAEAFF TRBV19 . TRBJ1-1 .
TGTGCCAGCAGTCATATACAGGGGGCTGTAAGGACAGATACGCAGTATTTT CASSHIQGAVRTDTQYF TRBV5-5 TRBD1 TRBJ2-3 few
TGTGCCAGCAGCTCTTTTAGGGTAGGGGATGAGCAGTTCTTC CASSSFRVGDEQFF TRBV7-9 . TRBJ2-1 .
TGCGCCAGCAGCCAAGATTCCAGGGGCAATCAGCCCCAGCATTTT CASSQDSRGNQPQHF TRBV4-3 . TRBJ1-5 few
TGCAGCGTTGCGGGACAGGGGGCTGATGGCTACACCTTC CSVAGQGADGYTF TRBV29-1 TRBD1 TRBJ1-2 many
TGTGCCAGCAGCTTGACAGGAAGCAATCAGCCCCAGCATTTT CASSLTGSNQPQHF TRBV12-3/TRBV12-4 . TRBJ1-5 many
TGTGCCAGCAGCCTCATCTCGGGGGCCTCTGGAAACACCATATATTTT CASSLISGASGNTIYF TRBV7-2 . TRBJ1-3 .